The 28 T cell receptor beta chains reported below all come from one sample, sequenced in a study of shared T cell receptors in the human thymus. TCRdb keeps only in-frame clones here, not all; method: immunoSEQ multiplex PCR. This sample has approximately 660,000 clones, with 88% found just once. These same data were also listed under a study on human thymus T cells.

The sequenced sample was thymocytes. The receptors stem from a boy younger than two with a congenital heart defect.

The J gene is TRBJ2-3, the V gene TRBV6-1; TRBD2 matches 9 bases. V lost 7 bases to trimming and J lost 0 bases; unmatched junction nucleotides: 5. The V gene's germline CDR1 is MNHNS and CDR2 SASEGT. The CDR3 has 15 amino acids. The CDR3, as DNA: TGTGCCAGCACCTTGACTAGCGGAAGCACAGATACGCAGTATTTT. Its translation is CASTLTSGSTDTQYF.

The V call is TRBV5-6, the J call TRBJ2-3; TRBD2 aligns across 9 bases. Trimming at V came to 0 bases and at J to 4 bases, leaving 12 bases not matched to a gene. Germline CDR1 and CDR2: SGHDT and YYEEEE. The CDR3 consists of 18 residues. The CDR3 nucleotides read TGTGCCAGCAGCTTGGCCAAGGCGATTAGCGGGAGCGCAGATACGCAGTATTTT. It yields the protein CASSLAKAISGSADTQYF.

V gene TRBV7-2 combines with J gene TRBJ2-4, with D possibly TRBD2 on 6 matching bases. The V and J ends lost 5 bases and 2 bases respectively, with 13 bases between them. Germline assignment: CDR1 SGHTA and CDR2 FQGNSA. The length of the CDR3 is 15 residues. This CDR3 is CASSRVGGTKNIQYF. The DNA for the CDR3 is TGTGCCAGCAGCCGGGTTGGGGGGACCAAAAACATTCAGTACTTC.

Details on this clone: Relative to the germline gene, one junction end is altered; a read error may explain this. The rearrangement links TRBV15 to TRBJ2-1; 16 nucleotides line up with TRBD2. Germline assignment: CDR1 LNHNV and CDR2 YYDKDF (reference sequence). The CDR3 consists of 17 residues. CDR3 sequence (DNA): TGTGCCACCAGCACCCCTTCGGTGGGACTAGCGGGAGGGCCTTTGGTCTTC. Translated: CATSTPSVGLAGGPLVF.

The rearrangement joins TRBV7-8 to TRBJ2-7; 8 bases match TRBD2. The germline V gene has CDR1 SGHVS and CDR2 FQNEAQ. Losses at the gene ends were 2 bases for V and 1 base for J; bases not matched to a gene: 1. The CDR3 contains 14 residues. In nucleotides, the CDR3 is TGTGCCAGCAGCTTACGGGGGGGATCCTACGAGCAGTACTTC. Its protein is CASSLRGGSYEQYF. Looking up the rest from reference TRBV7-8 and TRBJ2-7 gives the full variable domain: GAGVSQSPRYKVAKRGQDVALRCDPISGHVSLFWYQQALGQGPEFLTYFQNEAQLDKSGLPSDRFFAERPEGSVSTLKIQRTQQEDSAVYLCASSLRGGSYEQYFGPGTRLTVT.

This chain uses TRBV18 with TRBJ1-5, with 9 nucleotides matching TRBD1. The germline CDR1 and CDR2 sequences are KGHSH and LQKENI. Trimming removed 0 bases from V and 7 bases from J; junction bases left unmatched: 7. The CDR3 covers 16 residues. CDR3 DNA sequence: TGTGCCAGCTCACCACCGCTGGACAGGGGAAACCAGCCCCAGCATTTT. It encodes CASSPPLDRGNQPQHF.

CDR3 in amino acids: CASSPRGDRGEYEQFF. The CDR3 nucleotides are TGTGCCAGCTCACCCAGAGGGGACAGGGGGGAGTATGAGCAGTTCTTC. This sequence joins TRBV18 and TRBJ2-1; 11 nucleotides align to TRBD1. Trimming took 3 bases from V and 8 from J; bases not matched to a gene: 9. The CDR3 length is 16 residues. Germline CDR1 and CDR2: KGHSH and LQKENI. The whole variable domain, filled in from reference TRBV18 and TRBJ2-1, reads NAGVMQNPRHLVRRRGQEARLRCSPMKGHSHVYWYRQLPEEGLKFMVYLQKENIIDESGMPKERFSAEFPKEGPSILRIQQVVRGDSAAYFCASSPRGDRGEYEQFFGPGTRLTVL.

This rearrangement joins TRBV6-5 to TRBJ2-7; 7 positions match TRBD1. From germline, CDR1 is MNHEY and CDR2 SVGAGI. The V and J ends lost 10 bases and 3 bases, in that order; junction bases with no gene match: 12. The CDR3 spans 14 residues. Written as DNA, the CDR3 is TGTGCCACCGGTCCCGGGACAGAGAACTACGAGCAGTACTTC. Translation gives CATGPGTENYEQYF.

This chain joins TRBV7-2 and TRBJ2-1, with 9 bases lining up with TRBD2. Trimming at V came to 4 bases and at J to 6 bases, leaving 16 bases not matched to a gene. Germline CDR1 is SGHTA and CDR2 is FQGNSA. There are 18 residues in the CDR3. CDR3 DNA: TGTGCCAGCAGCTATAGGGGTCTGGGGCGGGAGGGATTCAATGAGCAGTTCTTC. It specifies CASSYRGLGREGFNEQFF.

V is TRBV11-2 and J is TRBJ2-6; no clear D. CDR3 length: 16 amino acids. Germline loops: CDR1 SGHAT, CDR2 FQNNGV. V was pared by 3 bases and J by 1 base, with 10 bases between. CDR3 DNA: TGTGCCAGCAGCTTCCCGACGGAGTCTGGGGCCAACGTCCTGACTTTC. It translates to CASSFPTESGANVLTF.

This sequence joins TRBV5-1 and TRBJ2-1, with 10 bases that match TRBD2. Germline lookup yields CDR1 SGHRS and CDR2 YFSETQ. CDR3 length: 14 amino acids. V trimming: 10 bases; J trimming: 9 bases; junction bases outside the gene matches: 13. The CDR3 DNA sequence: TGCGCCGGATCGCTAGCGGGAGATAAATCTGAGCAGTTCTTC. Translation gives CAGSLAGDKSEQFF.

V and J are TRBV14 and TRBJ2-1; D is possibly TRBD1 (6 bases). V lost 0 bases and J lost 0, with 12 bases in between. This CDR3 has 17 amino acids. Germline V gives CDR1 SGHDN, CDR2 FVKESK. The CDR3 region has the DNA TGTGCCAGCAGCCAAGATCTCGGACAGAGCTCCTACAATGAGCAGTTCTTC. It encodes CASSQDLGQSSYNEQFF. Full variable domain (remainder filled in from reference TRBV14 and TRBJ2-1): EAGVTQFPSHSVIEKGQTVTLRCDPISGHDNLYWYRRVMGKEIKFLLHFVKESKQDESGMPNNRFLAERTGGTYSTLKVQPAELEDSGVYFCASSQDLGQSSYNEQFFGPGTRLTVL.

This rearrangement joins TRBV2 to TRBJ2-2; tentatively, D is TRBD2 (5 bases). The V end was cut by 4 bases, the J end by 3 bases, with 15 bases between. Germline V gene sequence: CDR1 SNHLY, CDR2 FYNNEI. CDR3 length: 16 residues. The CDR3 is CASSGTSNTYTGELFF. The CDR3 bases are TGTGCCAGCAGTGGGACTTCTAATACTTACACCGGGGAGCTGTTTTTT.

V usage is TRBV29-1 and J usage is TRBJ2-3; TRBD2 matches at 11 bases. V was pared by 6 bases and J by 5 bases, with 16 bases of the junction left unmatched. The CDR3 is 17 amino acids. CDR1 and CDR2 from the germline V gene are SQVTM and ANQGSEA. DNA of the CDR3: TGCAGCGTCCCCACTACCCCCGGGACTAGCGGACAAGATACGCAGTATTTT. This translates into CSVPTTPGTSGQDTQYF.

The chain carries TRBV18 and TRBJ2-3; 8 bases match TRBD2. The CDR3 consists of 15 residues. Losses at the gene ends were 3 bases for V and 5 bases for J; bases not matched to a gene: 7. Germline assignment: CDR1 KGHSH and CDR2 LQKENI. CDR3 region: CASSPPYGGEDTQYF. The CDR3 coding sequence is TGTGCCAGCTCACCGCCCTACGGGGGGGAAGATACGCAGTATTTT.

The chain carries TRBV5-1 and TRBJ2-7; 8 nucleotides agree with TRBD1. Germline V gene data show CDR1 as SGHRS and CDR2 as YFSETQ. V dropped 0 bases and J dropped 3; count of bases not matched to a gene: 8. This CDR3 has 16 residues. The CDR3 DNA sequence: TGCGCCAGCAGCTTGGCACCCGGGACAGGTGTCTACGAGCAGTACTTC. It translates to CASSLAPGTGVYEQYF.

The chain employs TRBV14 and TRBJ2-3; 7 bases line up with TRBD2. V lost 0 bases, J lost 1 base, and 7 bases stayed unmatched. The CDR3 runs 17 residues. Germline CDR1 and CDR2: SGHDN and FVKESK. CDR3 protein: CASSQESVAGGTDTQYF. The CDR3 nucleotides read TGTGCCAGCAGCCAAGAAAGCGTGGCGGGGGGCACAGATACGCAGTATTTT. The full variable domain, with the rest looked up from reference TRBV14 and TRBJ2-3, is EAGVTQFPSHSVIEKGQTVTLRCDPISGHDNLYWYRRVMGKEIKFLLHFVKESKQDESGMPNNRFLAERTGGTYSTLKVQPAELEDSGVYFCASSQESVAGGTDTQYFGPGTRLTVL.

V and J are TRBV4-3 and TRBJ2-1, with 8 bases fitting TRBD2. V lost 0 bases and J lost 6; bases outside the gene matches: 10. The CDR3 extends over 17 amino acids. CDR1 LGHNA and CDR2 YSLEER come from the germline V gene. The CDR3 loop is CASSQEGGRSSINEQFF. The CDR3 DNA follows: TGCGCCAGCAGCCAAGAGGGCGGGAGGTCCTCCATCAATGAGCAGTTCTTC.

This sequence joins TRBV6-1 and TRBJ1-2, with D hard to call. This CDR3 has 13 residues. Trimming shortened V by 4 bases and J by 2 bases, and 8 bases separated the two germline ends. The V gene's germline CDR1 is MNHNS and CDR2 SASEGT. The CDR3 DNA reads TGTGCCAGCAGTGTGCAGACAAACTATGGCTACACCTTC. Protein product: CASSVQTNYGYTF.

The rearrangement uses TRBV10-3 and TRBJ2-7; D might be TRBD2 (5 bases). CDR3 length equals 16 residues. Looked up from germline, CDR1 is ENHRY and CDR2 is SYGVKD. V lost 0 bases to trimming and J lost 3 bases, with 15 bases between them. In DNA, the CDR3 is TGTGCCATCAGTGAGTCGATGAAGGAAGGGAGCTACGAGCAGTACTTC. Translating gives CAISESMKEGSYEQYF.

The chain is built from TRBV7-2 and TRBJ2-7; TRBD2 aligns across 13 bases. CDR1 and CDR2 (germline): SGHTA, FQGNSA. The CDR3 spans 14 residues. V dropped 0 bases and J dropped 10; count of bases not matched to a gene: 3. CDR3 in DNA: TGTGCCAGCAGCTTAGCCGGGACTAGCGGGAACCAGTACTTC. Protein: CASSLAGTSGNQYF.

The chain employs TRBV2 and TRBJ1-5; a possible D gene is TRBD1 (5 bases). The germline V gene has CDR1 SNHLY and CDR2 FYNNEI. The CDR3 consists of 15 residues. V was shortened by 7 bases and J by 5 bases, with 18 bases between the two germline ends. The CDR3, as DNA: TGTGCCAGCACTGAGCCGGGGAGGGGAGATCAGCCCCAGCATTTT. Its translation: CASTEPGRGDQPQHF.

The CDR3 here is CASSKPFGQARGSGANVLTF. For the CDR3, the DNA is TGTGCCAGCAGCAAACCATTCGGACAGGCACGAGGTTCTGGGGCCAACGTCCTGACTTTC. This chain joins TRBV21-1 and TRBJ2-6; TRBD1, as called in the table, went unchecked against the DNA. TRBV21-1 is an annotated pseudogene. The CDR3 covers 20 residues.

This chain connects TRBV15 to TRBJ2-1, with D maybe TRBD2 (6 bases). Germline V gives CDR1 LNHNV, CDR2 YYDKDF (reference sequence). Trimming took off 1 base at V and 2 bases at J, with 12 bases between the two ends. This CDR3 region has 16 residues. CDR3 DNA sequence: TGTGCCACCAGCAGAGCTTCGGAGGGCCCCTACAATGAGCAGTTCTTC. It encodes CATSRASEGPYNEQFF.

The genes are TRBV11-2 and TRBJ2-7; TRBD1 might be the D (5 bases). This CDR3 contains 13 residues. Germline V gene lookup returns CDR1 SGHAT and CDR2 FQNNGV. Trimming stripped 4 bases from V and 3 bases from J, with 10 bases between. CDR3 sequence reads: CASSWGRVYEQYF. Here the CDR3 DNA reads TGTGCCAGCAGCTGGGGCAGGGTCTACGAGCAGTACTTC.

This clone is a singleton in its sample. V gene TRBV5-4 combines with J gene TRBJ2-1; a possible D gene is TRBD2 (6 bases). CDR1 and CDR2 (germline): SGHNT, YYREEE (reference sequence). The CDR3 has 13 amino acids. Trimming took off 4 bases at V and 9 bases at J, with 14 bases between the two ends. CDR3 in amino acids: CASSAPTSSEQFF. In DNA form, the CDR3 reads TGTGCCAGCAGCGCGCCCACTAGCAGTGAGCAGTTCTTC.

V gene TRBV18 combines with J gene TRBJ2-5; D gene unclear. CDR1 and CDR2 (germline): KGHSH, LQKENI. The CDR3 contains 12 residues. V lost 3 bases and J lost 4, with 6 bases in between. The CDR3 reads CASSPSRETQYF. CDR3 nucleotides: TGTGCCAGCTCACCGTCGCGAGAGACCCAGTACTTC.

This CDR3 reads CASTQGDTQYF. Written as DNA, the CDR3 is TGTGCCAGCACCCAGGGAGATACGCAGTATTTT. J is TRBJ2-3 and V is TRBV27, with D tentatively TRBD1 (5 bases). The V end was cut by 7 bases, the J end by 5 bases, with 7 bases between. Germline V gene sequence: CDR1 MNHEY, CDR2 SMNVEV (reference sequence). The CDR3 runs 11 residues.